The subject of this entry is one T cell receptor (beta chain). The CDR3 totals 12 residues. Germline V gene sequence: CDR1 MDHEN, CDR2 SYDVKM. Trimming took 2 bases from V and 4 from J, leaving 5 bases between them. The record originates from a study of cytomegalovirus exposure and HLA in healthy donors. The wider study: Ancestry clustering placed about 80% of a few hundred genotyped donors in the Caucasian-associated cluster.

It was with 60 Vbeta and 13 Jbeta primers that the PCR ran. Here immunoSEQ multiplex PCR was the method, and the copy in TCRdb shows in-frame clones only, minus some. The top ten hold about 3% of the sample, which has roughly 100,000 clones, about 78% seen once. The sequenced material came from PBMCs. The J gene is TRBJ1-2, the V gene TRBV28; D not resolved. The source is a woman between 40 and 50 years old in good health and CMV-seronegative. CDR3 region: CASSLPSYGYTF. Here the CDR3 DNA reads TGTGCCAGCAGTTTACCCAGCTATGGCTACACCTTC.